The sequence of this T cell receptor (beta chain) was determined in a study of cytomegalovirus exposure and HLA in healthy donors. At the level of the study: Sequencing of 180 million or so T cells in an earlier analysis found 120 million or so unique TCR beta sequences. The study, taken as a whole, reports: Evidence from a later analysis indicated that most CMV-associated TCR beta chains looked HLA-restricted. There were several of the most significant clusters that appeared linked to common viral pathogens in a later analysis. Presence/absence analyses rested on an assumption that sequencing depth was roughly uniform across donors.

This clone has just one count. What it binds is unknown. The PCR was carried out with 60 Vbeta primers and 13 Jbeta primers. TCRdb's copy holds only in-frame clones and misses some; the assay was immunoSEQ multiplex PCR. The repertoire includes 110,000 or so clones, 65% to 75% of them detected once, and around a tenth sits in the top ten. Germline V gene sequence: CDR1 SGHDT, CDR2 YYEEEE. The CDR3 consists of 14 residues. Germline trimming cut 4 bases from V and 6 bases from J; bases unmatched to any gene: 9. The sequence was obtained from a woman aged 45-60 years in good health and CMV-seropositive. Sequencing input: PBMCs. The chain is built from TRBV5-6 and TRBJ1-1, with 7 positions matching TRBD1. CDR3 in DNA: TGTGCCAGCAGCCTTGACAGGGTCTTGCCTGAAGCTTTCTTT. Protein: CASSLDRVLPEAFF. Variable domain in full (rest from reference TRBV5-6 and TRBJ1-1): DAGVTQSPTHLIKTRGQQVTLRCSPKSGHDTVSWYQQALGQGPQFIFQYYEEEERQRGNFPDRFSGHQFPNYSSELNVNALLLGDSALYLCASSLDRVLPEAFFGQGTRLTVV.